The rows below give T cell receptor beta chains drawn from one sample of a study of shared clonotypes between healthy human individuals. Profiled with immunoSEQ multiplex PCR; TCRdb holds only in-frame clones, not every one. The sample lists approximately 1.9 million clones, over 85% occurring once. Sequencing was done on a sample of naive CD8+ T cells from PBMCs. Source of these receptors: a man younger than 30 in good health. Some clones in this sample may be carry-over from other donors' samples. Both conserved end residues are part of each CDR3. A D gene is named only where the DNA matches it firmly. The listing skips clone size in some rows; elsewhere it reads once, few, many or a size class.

CDR3aa: CASSFGQNTGELFF; CDR3nt: TGCGCCAGCAGCTTTGGACAGAACACCGGGGAGCTGTTTTTT; d_gene: NA; v_gene: TRBV5-1; abundance: NA; j_gene: TRBJ2-2
CDR3aa: CASSQVGRTVQVEQFF; CDR3nt: TGTGCCAGCAGCCAAGTAGGAAGGACGGTTCAGGTTGAGCAGTTCTTC; d_gene: NA; v_gene: TRBV14; abundance: NA; j_gene: TRBJ2-1
CDR3aa: CASSATGVSKKLFF; CDR3nt: TGTGCCAGCAGCGCGACAGGGGTGTCGAAAAAACTGTTTTTT; d_gene: TRBD1; v_gene: TRBV9; abundance: NA; j_gene: TRBJ1-4
CDR3aa: CSVLGGSSYNEQFF; CDR3nt: TGCAGCGTTCTCGGCGGGAGCTCCTACAATGAGCAGTTCTTC; d_gene: TRBD2; v_gene: TRBV29-1; abundance: NA; j_gene: TRBJ2-1
CDR3aa: CASSLYPSGSGYNEQFF; CDR3nt: TGTGCCAGCAGTTTATACCCTAGCGGGAGCGGGTACAATGAGCAGTTCTTC; d_gene: TRBD2; v_gene: TRBV27; abundance: NA; j_gene: TRBJ2-1
CDR3aa: CASSQVDSLPSYEQYF; CDR3nt: TGCGCCAGCAGCCAAGTAGATTCGCTACCTTCCTACGAGCAGTACTTC; d_gene: NA; v_gene: TRBV4-1; abundance: NA; j_gene: TRBJ2-7
CDR3aa: CATSGWSGLAESSYNEQFF; CDR3nt: TGTGCCACCAGCGGATGGTCGGGACTAGCGGAGAGCTCCTACAATGAGCAGTTCTTC; d_gene: TRBD2; v_gene: TRBV15; abundance: NA; j_gene: TRBJ2-1
CDR3aa: CASRAVTNTEAFF; CDR3nt: TGCGCCAGCAGGGCGGTGACGAACACTGAAGCTTTCTTT; d_gene: NA; v_gene: TRBV5-1; abundance: NA; j_gene: TRBJ1-1
CDR3aa: CASSYRQNTEAFF; CDR3nt: TGTGCCAGCAGCTATCGACAGAACACTGAAGCTTTCTTT; d_gene: NA; v_gene: TRBV7-6; abundance: NA; j_gene: TRBJ1-1
CDR3aa: CASSPSRGEVYNEQFF; CDR3nt: TGTGCCAGCAGTCCCTCACGGGGGGAGGTCTACAATGAGCAGTTCTTC; d_gene: TRBD2; v_gene: TRBV27; abundance: once; j_gene: TRBJ2-1
CDR3aa: CASSQGTVNTGELFF; CDR3nt: TGCGCCAGCAGCCAAGGGACGGTAAACACCGGGGAGCTGTTTTTT; d_gene: NA; v_gene: TRBV4-3; abundance: NA; j_gene: TRBJ2-2
CDR3aa: CASSFRGRPQHF; CDR3nt: TGTGCCAGCTCCTTTAGGGGTCGGCCCCAGCATTTT; d_gene: NA; v_gene: TRBV13; abundance: NA; j_gene: TRBJ1-5
CDR3aa: CASTHGTNGEQYF; CDR3nt: TGTGCCAGCACCCACGGGACAAACGGCGAGCAGTACTTC; d_gene: NA; v_gene: TRBV28; abundance: NA; j_gene: TRBJ2-7
CDR3aa: CASSLLAGVGNEQFF; CDR3nt: TGTGCCAGCAGCTTACTGGCGGGAGTAGGGAATGAGCAGTTCTTC; d_gene: TRBD2; v_gene: TRBV7-2; abundance: once; j_gene: TRBJ2-1
CDR3aa: CASSVDSGLDNEQFF; CDR3nt: TGTGCCAGCAGCGTGGACTCCGGATTGGACAATGAGCAGTTCTTC; d_gene: NA; v_gene: TRBV9; abundance: NA; j_gene: TRBJ2-1
CDR3aa: CASSLGPIAKNIQYF; CDR3nt: TGTGCCAGCAGCCTAGGGCCAATAGCCAAAAACATTCAGTACTTC; d_gene: NA; v_gene: TRBV11-2; abundance: NA; j_gene: TRBJ2-4
CDR3aa: CASSSGGVTEAFF; CDR3nt: TGTGCCAGCAGCTCAGGGGGAGTCACTGAAGCTTTCTTT; d_gene: TRBD1; v_gene: TRBV7-9; abundance: few; j_gene: TRBJ1-1
CDR3aa: CAWSVGSGRVGNEQFF; CDR3nt: TGTGCCTGGAGTGTCGGTAGCGGGAGGGTTGGCAATGAGCAGTTCTTC; d_gene: TRBD2; v_gene: TRBV30; abundance: NA; j_gene: TRBJ2-1
CDR3aa: CASSYLATNEQFF; CDR3nt: TGTGCCAGTAGTTATCTAGCGACCAATGAGCAGTTCTTC; d_gene: NA; v_gene: TRBV19; abundance: NA; j_gene: TRBJ2-1
CDR3aa: CASSLRQGPIEQYF; CDR3nt: TGCGCCAGCAGCCTCAGGCAGGGACCCATCGAGCAGTACTTC; d_gene: NA; v_gene: TRBV4-1; abundance: NA; j_gene: TRBJ2-7
CDR3aa: CASSLIGEEQYF; CDR3nt: TGTGCCAGCAGCTTGATCGGGGAGGAGCAGTACTTC; d_gene: NA; v_gene: TRBV7-9; abundance: NA; j_gene: TRBJ2-7
CDR3aa: CASSSQSSYNEQFF; CDR3nt: TGTGCCAGCAGCTCCCAAAGTTCCTACAATGAGCAGTTCTTC; d_gene: NA; v_gene: TRBV7-9; abundance: NA; j_gene: TRBJ2-1
CDR3aa: CASSSGAVETQYF; CDR3nt: TGTGCCAGCAGCAGTGGGGCTGTCGAGACCCAGTACTTC; d_gene: NA; v_gene: TRBV7-7; abundance: few; j_gene: TRBJ2-5
CDR3aa: CASSPLISTGELFF; CDR3nt: TGCGCCAGCAGCCCCTTGATAAGCACCGGGGAGCTGTTTTTT; d_gene: NA; v_gene: TRBV5-1; abundance: NA; j_gene: TRBJ2-2
CDR3aa: CATSTWTSGINEQFF; CDR3nt: TGTGCCACCAGCACATGGACTAGCGGGATTAATGAGCAGTTCTTC; d_gene: TRBD2; v_gene: TRBV15; abundance: NA; j_gene: TRBJ2-1
CDR3aa: CASSIRRGTAFF; CDR3nt: TGTGCCAGTAGTATTCGTCGGGGAACGGCTTTCTTT; d_gene: NA; v_gene: TRBV19; abundance: NA; j_gene: TRBJ1-1
CDR3aa: CASSPEGNRNEKLFF; CDR3nt: TGTGCCAGCAGCCCGGAAGGTAACCGTAATGAAAAACTGTTTTTT; d_gene: NA; v_gene: TRBV4-2; abundance: NA; j_gene: TRBJ1-4
CDR3aa: CASMSGPDTQYF; CDR3nt: TGTGCCAGCATGAGCGGGCCAGATACGCAGTATTTT; d_gene: NA; v_gene: TRBV25-1; abundance: NA; j_gene: TRBJ2-3
CDR3aa: CASSRALSYEQYF; CDR3nt: TGTGCCAGTAGCCGGGCACTCTCCTACGAGCAGTACTTC; d_gene: NA; v_gene: TRBV19; abundance: NA; j_gene: TRBJ2-7
CDR3aa: CASSTYASGGAPGSGYTF; CDR3nt: TGTGCCAGCAGTACCTACGCTTCAGGGGGCGCCCCTGGATCGGGCTACACCTTC; d_gene: TRBD1; v_gene: TRBV27; abundance: NA; j_gene: TRBJ1-2
CDR3aa: CSILNTAREQYF; CDR3nt: TGCAGTATTCTTAACACGGCTCGCGAGCAGTACTTC; d_gene: NA; v_gene: TRBV29-1; abundance: NA; j_gene: TRBJ2-7
CDR3aa: CASTWRTSSYEQFF; CDR3nt: TGTGCCAGTACCTGGAGGACTAGCAGCTATGAGCAGTTCTTC; d_gene: TRBD2; v_gene: TRBV19; abundance: NA; j_gene: TRBJ2-1
CDR3aa: CASSIRLTGSYEQYF; CDR3nt: TGTGCCAGCAGTATTCGACTTACCGGCTCCTACGAGCAGTACTTC; d_gene: NA; v_gene: TRBV6-1; abundance: NA; j_gene: TRBJ2-7
CDR3aa: CASSLEAGTGETQYF; CDR3nt: TGTGCCAGCAGCTTAGAAGCCGGGACCGGAGAGACCCAGTACTTC; d_gene: NA; v_gene: TRBV7-9; abundance: NA; j_gene: TRBJ2-5
CDR3aa: CASSRNTGLAVWNEQFF; CDR3nt: TGCGCCAGCAGCCGGAATACGGGACTAGCGGTTTGGAATGAGCAGTTCTTC; d_gene: TRBD2; v_gene: TRBV4-1; abundance: NA; j_gene: TRBJ2-1
CDR3aa: CASRPLQGAGELFF; CDR3nt: TGTGCCAGCAGGCCCCTTCAGGGCGCCGGGGAGCTGTTTTTT; d_gene: NA; v_gene: TRBV6-5; abundance: NA; j_gene: TRBJ2-2
CDR3aa: CASSGSGSYEQYF; CDR3nt: TGTGCCAGCAGCGGTAGCGGCTCCTACGAGCAGTACTTC; d_gene: NA; v_gene: TRBV9; abundance: NA; j_gene: TRBJ2-7
CDR3aa: CASSYGLWPHEQYF; CDR3nt: TGTGCCAGCAGTTACGGTCTTTGGCCCCACGAGCAGTACTTC; d_gene: NA; v_gene: TRBV6-6; abundance: NA; j_gene: TRBJ2-7
CDR3aa: CASSRGPGQGNEQFF; CDR3nt: TGTGCCAGCAGCAGGGGACCGGGACAGGGTAATGAGCAGTTCTTC; d_gene: TRBD1; v_gene: TRBV7-3; abundance: once; j_gene: TRBJ2-1
CDR3aa: CASSLGTGGGTEAFF; CDR3nt: TGTGCCAGCAGCTTAGGGACAGGGGGCGGAACTGAAGCTTTCTTT; d_gene: TRBD1; v_gene: TRBV7-9; abundance: NA; j_gene: TRBJ1-1
CDR3aa: CASSLVPGQNNQPQHF; CDR3nt: TGTGCCAGCAGCTTAGTGCCCGGACAGAATAATCAGCCCCAGCATTTT; d_gene: NA; v_gene: TRBV7-8; abundance: once; j_gene: TRBJ1-5
CDR3aa: CASSFGTGGDPTDTQYF; CDR3nt: TGTGCCAGCAGCTTTGGGACAGGGGGCGACCCCACAGATACGCAGTATTTT; d_gene: TRBD1; v_gene: TRBV7-9; abundance: NA; j_gene: TRBJ2-3
CDR3aa: CASSALLGGRNEQYF; CDR3nt: TGTGCCAGCAGTGCCCTCTTGGGCGGGAGGAACGAGCAGTACTTC; d_gene: TRBD2; v_gene: TRBV27; abundance: NA; j_gene: TRBJ2-7
CDR3aa: CASSSTGSLTDTQYF; CDR3nt: TGTGCCAGCAGCTCAACAGGTTCTCTCACAGATACGCAGTATTTT; d_gene: NA; v_gene: TRBV28; abundance: once; j_gene: TRBJ2-3
CDR3aa: CASSQVPGSNQPQHF; CDR3nt: TGCGCCAGCAGCCAAGTACCAGGGAGCAATCAGCCCCAGCATTTT; d_gene: NA; v_gene: TRBV4-1; abundance: NA; j_gene: TRBJ1-5
CDR3aa: CASSLVGRQTQYF; CDR3nt: TGTGCCAGCAGCTTAGTGGGGAGGCAGACCCAGTACTTC; d_gene: NA; v_gene: TRBV7-9; abundance: NA; j_gene: TRBJ2-5
CDR3aa: CASSLVGGLPQETQYF; CDR3nt: TGTGCCAGCAGCTTAGTGGGGGGTCTCCCCCAAGAGACCCAGTACTTC; d_gene: NA; v_gene: TRBV11-2; abundance: NA; j_gene: TRBJ2-5
CDR3aa: CASSYGGHGTEAFF; CDR3nt: TGTGCCAGCAGTTATGGGGGGCATGGGACTGAAGCTTTCTTT; d_gene: NA; v_gene: TRBV6-5; abundance: NA; j_gene: TRBJ1-1
CDR3aa: CASSFGTGHYEQYF; CDR3nt: TGCGCCAGCAGCTTCGGGACAGGACACTACGAGCAGTACTTC; d_gene: TRBD1; v_gene: TRBV5-1; abundance: once; j_gene: TRBJ2-7
CDR3aa: CASLKGGSFYNEQFF; CDR3nt: TGTGCCAGCCTCAAGGGCGGGAGTTTCTACAATGAGCAGTTCTTC; d_gene: TRBD2; v_gene: TRBV28; abundance: NA; j_gene: TRBJ2-1
CDR3aa: CASSLPGSDEQYF; CDR3nt: TGTGCCAGCAGTCTACCCGGGTCAGACGAGCAGTACTTC; d_gene: NA; v_gene: TRBV28; abundance: NA; j_gene: TRBJ2-7
CDR3aa: CASSLSAGLAPSTDTQYF; CDR3nt: TGTGCCAGCAGTTTATCGGCGGGACTAGCGCCTAGCACAGATACGCAGTATTTT; d_gene: TRBD2; v_gene: TRBV27; abundance: NA; j_gene: TRBJ2-3
CDR3aa: CASSSSEGQGALGANVLTF; CDR3nt: TGTGCCAGCAGCTCATCGGAGGGACAGGGGGCGCTGGGGGCCAACGTCCTGACTTTC; d_gene: TRBD1; v_gene: TRBV7-6; abundance: NA; j_gene: TRBJ2-6
CDR3aa: CASEPTLANTGELFF; CDR3nt: TGTGCCAGCGAACCAACGCTTGCGAACACCGGGGAGCTGTTTTTT; d_gene: NA; v_gene: TRBV7-9; abundance: NA; j_gene: TRBJ2-2
CDR3aa: CASSLSRQGAGELFF; CDR3nt: TGTGCCAGCAGTTTATCGAGACAGGGAGCCGGGGAGCTGTTTTTT; d_gene: TRBD1; v_gene: TRBV28; abundance: NA; j_gene: TRBJ2-2